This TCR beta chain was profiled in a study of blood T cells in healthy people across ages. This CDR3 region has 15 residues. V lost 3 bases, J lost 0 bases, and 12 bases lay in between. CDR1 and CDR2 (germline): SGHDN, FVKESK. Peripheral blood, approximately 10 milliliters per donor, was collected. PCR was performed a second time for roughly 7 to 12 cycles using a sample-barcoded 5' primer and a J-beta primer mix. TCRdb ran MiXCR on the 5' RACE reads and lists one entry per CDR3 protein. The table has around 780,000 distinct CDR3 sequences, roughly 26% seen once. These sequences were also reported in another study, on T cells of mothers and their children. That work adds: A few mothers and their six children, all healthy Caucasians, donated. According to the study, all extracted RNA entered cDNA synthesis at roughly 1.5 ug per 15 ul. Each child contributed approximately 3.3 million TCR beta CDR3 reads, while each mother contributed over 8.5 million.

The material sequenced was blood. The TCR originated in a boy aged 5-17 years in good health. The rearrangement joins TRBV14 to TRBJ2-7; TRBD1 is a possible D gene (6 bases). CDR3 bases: TGTGCCAGCAGCCAGGGCCCAGGGGACTCCTACGAGCAGTACTTC. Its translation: CASSQGPGDSYEQYF.